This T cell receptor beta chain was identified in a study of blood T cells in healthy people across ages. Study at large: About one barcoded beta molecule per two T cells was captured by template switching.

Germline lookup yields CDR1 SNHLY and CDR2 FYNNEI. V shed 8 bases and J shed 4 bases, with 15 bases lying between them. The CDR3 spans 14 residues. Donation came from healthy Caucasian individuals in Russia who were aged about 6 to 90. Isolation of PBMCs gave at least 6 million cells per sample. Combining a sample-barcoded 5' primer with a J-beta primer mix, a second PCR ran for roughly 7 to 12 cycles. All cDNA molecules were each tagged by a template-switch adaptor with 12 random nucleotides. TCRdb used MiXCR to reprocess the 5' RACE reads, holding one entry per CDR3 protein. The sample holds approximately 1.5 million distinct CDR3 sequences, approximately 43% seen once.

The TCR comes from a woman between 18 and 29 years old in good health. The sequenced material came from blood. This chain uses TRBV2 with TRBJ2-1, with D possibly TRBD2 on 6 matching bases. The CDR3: CASEGTQPYNEQFF. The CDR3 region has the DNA TGTGCCAGCGAAGGGACTCAACCTTACAATGAGCAGTTCTTC.